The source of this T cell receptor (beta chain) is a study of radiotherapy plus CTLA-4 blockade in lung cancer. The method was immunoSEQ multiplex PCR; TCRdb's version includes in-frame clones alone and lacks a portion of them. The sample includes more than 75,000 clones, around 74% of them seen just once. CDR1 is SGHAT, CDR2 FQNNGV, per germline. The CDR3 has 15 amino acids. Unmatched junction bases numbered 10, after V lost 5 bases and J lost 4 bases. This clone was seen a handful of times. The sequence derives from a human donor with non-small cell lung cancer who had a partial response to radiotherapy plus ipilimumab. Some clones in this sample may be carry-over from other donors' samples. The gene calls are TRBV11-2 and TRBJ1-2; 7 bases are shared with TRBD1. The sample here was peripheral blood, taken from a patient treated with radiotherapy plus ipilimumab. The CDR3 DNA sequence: TGTGCCAGCAGCCCCAGTAGGGGGCGCCTCTATGGCTACACCTTC. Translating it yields CASSPSRGRLYGYTF.